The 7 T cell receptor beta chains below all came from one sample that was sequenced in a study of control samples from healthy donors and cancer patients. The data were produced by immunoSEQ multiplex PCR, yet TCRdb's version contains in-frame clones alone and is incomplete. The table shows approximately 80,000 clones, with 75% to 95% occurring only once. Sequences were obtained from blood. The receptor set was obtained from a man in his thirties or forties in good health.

CDR3: CASSPLGQGGSGNTIYF. The DNA of the CDR3 is TGCGCCAGCAGCCCCTTAGGGCAGGGAGGGTCTGGAAACACCATATATTTT. The chain joins TRBV4-1 to TRBJ1-3, with D perhaps TRBD1 (5 bases). The CDR3 is 17 residues long. Germline CDR1 is MGHRA and CDR2 is YSYEKL. With 4 bases removed from V and 1 base from J, the gap between germline ends came to 17 bases.

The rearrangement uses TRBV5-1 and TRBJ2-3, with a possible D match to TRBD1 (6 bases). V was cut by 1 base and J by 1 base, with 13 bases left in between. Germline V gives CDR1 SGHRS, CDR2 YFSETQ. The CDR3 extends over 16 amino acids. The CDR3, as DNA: TGCGCCAGCAGCTTGCCGGGCAAGGGGGGCACAGATACGCAGTATTTT. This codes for CASSLPGKGGTDTQYF.

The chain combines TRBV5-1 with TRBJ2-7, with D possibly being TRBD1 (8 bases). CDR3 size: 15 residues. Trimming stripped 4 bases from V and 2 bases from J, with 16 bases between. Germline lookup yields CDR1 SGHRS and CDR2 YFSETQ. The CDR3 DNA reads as TGCGCCAGCAGCCTACAGGGGGGGGTCGCCTACGAGCAGTACTTC. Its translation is CASSLQGGVAYEQYF. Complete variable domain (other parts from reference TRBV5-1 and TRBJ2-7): KAGVTQTPRYLIKTRGQQVTLSCSPISGHRSVSWYQQTPGQGLQFLFEYFSETQRNKGNFPGRFSGRQFSNSRSEMNVSTLELGDSALYLCASSLQGGVAYEQYFGPGTRLTVT.

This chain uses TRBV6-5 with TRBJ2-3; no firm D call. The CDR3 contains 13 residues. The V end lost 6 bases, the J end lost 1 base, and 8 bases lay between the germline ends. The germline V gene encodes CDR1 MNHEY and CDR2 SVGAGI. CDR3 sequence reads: CASRQDGTDTQYF. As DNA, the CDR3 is TGTGCCAGCAGGCAGGACGGCACAGATACGCAGTATTTT.

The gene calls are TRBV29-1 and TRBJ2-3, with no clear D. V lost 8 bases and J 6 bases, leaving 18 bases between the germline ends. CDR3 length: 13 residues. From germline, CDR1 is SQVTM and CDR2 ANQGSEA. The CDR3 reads CSKRLSVNDTQYF. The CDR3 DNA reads TGCAGCAAAAGGTTGAGTGTAAACGATACGCAGTATTTT.

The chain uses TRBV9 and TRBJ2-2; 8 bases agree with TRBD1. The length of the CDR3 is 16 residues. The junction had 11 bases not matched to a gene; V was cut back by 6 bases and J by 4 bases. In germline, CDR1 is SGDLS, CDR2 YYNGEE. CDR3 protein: CASTLEDRVGTGELFF. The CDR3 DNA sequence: TGTGCCAGCACCTTAGAGGACAGGGTGGGCACCGGGGAGCTGTTTTTT.

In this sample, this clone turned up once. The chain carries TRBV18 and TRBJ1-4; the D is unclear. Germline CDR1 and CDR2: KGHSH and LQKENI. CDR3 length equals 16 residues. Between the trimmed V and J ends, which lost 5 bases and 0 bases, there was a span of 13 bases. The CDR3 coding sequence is TGTGCCAGCTCAAACATGGGTAGAGCAACTAATGAAAAACTGTTTTTT. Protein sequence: CASSNMGRATNEKLFF.